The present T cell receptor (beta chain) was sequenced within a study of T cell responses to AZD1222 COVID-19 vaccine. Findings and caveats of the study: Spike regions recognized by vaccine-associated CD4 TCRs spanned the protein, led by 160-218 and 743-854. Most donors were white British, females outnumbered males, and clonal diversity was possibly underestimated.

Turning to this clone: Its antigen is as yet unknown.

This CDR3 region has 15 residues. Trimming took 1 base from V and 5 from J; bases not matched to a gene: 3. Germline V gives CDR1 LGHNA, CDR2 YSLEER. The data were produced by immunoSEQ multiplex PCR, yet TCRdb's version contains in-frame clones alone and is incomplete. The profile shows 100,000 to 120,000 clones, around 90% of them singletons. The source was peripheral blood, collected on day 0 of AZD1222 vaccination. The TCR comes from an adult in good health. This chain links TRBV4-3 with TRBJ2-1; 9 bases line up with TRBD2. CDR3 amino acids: CASSQVAGVHNEQFF. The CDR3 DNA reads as TGCGCCAGCAGCCAAGTAGCGGGAGTCCACAATGAGCAGTTCTTC.